This is a list of T cell receptor beta chains from one sample in a study of T-cell reconstitution after alpha-beta-depleted transplantation in children. A single record per CDR3 protein comes from TCRdb applying MiXCR to the PCR reads. The sample shows a few hundred thousand distinct CDR3 sequences, about 12% of them seen only once. The sample here was PBMCs from the stem cell graft donor, taken from the stem cell graft. The receptors shown here come from a human donor who donated a stem cell graft to a child with combined immunodeficiency. CDR3s include the opening cysteine and the closing phenylalanine or tryptophan. Fields, in order: V gene, D gene, J gene, CDR3 length, clone size, CDR3 DNA, CDR3 protein. The D gene is left open where the match is weak. The listing skips clone size in some rows; elsewhere it reads once, few, many or a size class.

v_gene: TRBV7-2; d_gene: TRBD2; j_gene: TRBJ2-5; len: 16; abundance: .; CDR3nt: TGTGCCAGCAGCTTAGTGCTAGCGGGAAGGAGGGAGACCCAGTACTTC; CDR3aa: CASSLVLAGRRETQYF
v_gene: TRBV5-8; d_gene: .; j_gene: TRBJ2-3; len: 13; abundance: many; CDR3nt: TGTGCCAGCAGTCTTACACCCTCAGATACGCAGTATTTT; CDR3aa: CASSLTPSDTQYF
v_gene: TRBV24-1; d_gene: TRBD1; j_gene: TRBJ2-5; len: 15; abundance: .; CDR3nt: TGTGCCACCAGTGAATACAGGGGGGTGGCGGAGACCCAGTACTTC; CDR3aa: CATSEYRGVAETQYF
v_gene: TRBV24-1; d_gene: .; j_gene: TRBJ2-1; len: 14; abundance: .; CDR3nt: TGTGCCACCAGTGCCCCCTGGGGCGGTAATGAGCAGTTCTTC; CDR3aa: CATSAPWGGNEQFF
v_gene: TRBV3-1; d_gene: .; j_gene: TRBJ2-5; len: 14; abundance: few; CDR3nt: TGTGCCAGCAGCCAACAGGGGCTCCAAGAGACCCAGTACTTC; CDR3aa: CASSQQGLQETQYF
v_gene: TRBV12-3/TRBV12-4; d_gene: .; j_gene: TRBJ1-4; len: 11; abundance: few; CDR3nt: TGTGCCAGCAGTTTAGGCGTTCGGCTGTTTTTT; CDR3aa: CASSLGVRLFF
v_gene: TRBV4-3; d_gene: .; j_gene: TRBJ2-2; len: 19; abundance: .; CDR3nt: TGCGCCAGCAGCCAAGCCCACCTCCACCACGACAGTAACACCGGGGAGCTGTTTTTT; CDR3aa: CASSQAHLHHDSNTGELFF
v_gene: TRBV5-6; d_gene: TRBD2; j_gene: TRBJ2-1; len: 17; abundance: .; CDR3nt: TGTGCCAGCAGCCTTGCTACTAGCGGGAGGGCCAAGGGTGAGCAGTTCTTC; CDR3aa: CASSLATSGRAKGEQFF
v_gene: TRBV11-1; d_gene: TRBD1; j_gene: TRBJ2-5; len: 15; abundance: few; CDR3nt: TGTGCCAGCAGCTTAGCAGCCGTAGGGGGCGAGACCCAGTACTTC; CDR3aa: CASSLAAVGGETQYF
v_gene: TRBV7-6; d_gene: TRBD1; j_gene: TRBJ2-2; len: 19; abundance: .; CDR3nt: TGTGCCAGCAGCAGATCCGGGACAGGGAGATCTAGGGGCACCGGGGAGCTGTTTTTT; CDR3aa: CASSRSGTGRSRGTGELFF
v_gene: TRBV7-2; d_gene: .; j_gene: TRBJ1-2; len: 12; abundance: .; CDR3nt: TGTGCCAGCAGCTTAGGGACCTATGGCTACACCTTC; CDR3aa: CASSLGTYGYTF
v_gene: TRBV11-3; d_gene: TRBD2; j_gene: TRBJ2-5; len: 16; abundance: once; CDR3nt: TGTGCCAGCAGCCCCCGGGCGGGGGGAGGACAAGAGACCCAGTACTTC; CDR3aa: CASSPRAGGGQETQYF
v_gene: TRBV12-3/TRBV12-4; d_gene: .; j_gene: TRBJ1-2; len: 13; abundance: few; CDR3nt: TGTGCCAGCAGTATACTAGAGAAGTATGGCTACACCTTC; CDR3aa: CASSILEKYGYTF
v_gene: TRBV24-1; d_gene: TRBD1; j_gene: TRBJ2-7; len: 14; abundance: .; CDR3nt: TGTGCCACCAGCACCGGGACAGGGCCCTCCGAGCAGTACTTC; CDR3aa: CATSTGTGPSEQYF
v_gene: TRBV12-3/TRBV12-4; d_gene: .; j_gene: TRBJ2-7; len: 15; abundance: few; CDR3nt: TGTGCCAGCAGTTTGCTTCAGGGAGCCCCCTACGAGCAGTACTTC; CDR3aa: CASSLLQGAPYEQYF
v_gene: TRBV9; d_gene: TRBD1; j_gene: TRBJ2-1; len: 15; abundance: few; CDR3nt: TGTGCCAGCAGCTCCCGGGACAGCAACTACAATGAGCAGTTCTTC; CDR3aa: CASSSRDSNYNEQFF
v_gene: TRBV4-1; d_gene: .; j_gene: TRBJ2-1; len: 12; abundance: .; CDR3nt: TGCGCCAGCAGCCAAGGTCCCCGGGGGCAGTTCTTC; CDR3aa: CASSQGPRGQFF
v_gene: TRBV7-8; d_gene: .; j_gene: TRBJ2-2; len: 16; abundance: .; CDR3nt: TGTGCCAGCAGCCCCCAGGCGGGACAGAACACCGGGGAGCTGTTTTTT; CDR3aa: CASSPQAGQNTGELFF
v_gene: TRBV27; d_gene: .; j_gene: TRBJ1-2; len: 12; abundance: .; CDR3nt: TGTGCCAGCAGGGGACTAGGGTTTGGCTACACCTTC; CDR3aa: CASRGLGFGYTF
v_gene: TRBV6-2/TRBV6-3; d_gene: .; j_gene: TRBJ2-3; len: 12; abundance: .; CDR3nt: TGTGCCAGCAGTTACTCTATGGATACGCAGTATTTT; CDR3aa: CASSYSMDTQYF
v_gene: TRBV4-2; d_gene: .; j_gene: TRBJ1-1; len: 14; abundance: few; CDR3nt: TGTGCCAGCAGCCAAGATAGAGTAGGTCGGGGAGCTTTCTTT; CDR3aa: CASSQDRVGRGAFF
v_gene: TRBV12-3/TRBV12-4; d_gene: .; j_gene: TRBJ1-2; len: 14; abundance: .; CDR3nt: TGTGCCAGCAGTTTCGAGGGTATGTCATATGGCTACACCTTC; CDR3aa: CASSFEGMSYGYTF
v_gene: TRBV10-3; d_gene: .; j_gene: TRBJ2-1; len: 14; abundance: .; CDR3nt: TGTGCCACACAGGGGCGGGAGGCTTACAATGAGCAGTTCTTC; CDR3aa: CATQGREAYNEQFF
v_gene: TRBV6-4; d_gene: TRBD2; j_gene: TRBJ2-5; len: 15; abundance: few; CDR3nt: TGTGCCAGCAGTGACAACGCGGGAGTGGGGGAGACCCAGTACTTC; CDR3aa: CASSDNAGVGETQYF
v_gene: TRBV5-6; d_gene: TRBD2; j_gene: TRBJ2-1; len: 17; abundance: .; CDR3nt: TGTGCCAGCAGCTTGGGGCTAGCGGGAGGGCCGGAAAATGAGCAGTTCTTC; CDR3aa: CASSLGLAGGPENEQFF
v_gene: TRBV11-3; d_gene: .; j_gene: TRBJ1-1; len: 16; abundance: .; CDR3nt: TGTGCCAGCAGCTTAGATAAAGCTCGGCTGAACACTGAAGCTTTCTTT; CDR3aa: CASSLDKARLNTEAFF
v_gene: TRBV7-3; d_gene: .; j_gene: TRBJ2-1; len: 13; abundance: .; CDR3nt: TGTGCCAGCAGCCCAGGGATAAACAATGAGCAGTTCTTC; CDR3aa: CASSPGINNEQFF
v_gene: TRBV4-3; d_gene: .; j_gene: TRBJ2-7; len: 14; abundance: few; CDR3nt: TGCGCCAGCAGCCAAGATCTGGTCCAGCACGAGCAGTACTTC; CDR3aa: CASSQDLVQHEQYF
v_gene: TRBV7-2; d_gene: .; j_gene: TRBJ2-7; len: 11; abundance: many; CDR3nt: TGTGCCAGCAGCTTAGCGAGAGAGCAGTACTTC; CDR3aa: CASSLAREQYF
v_gene: TRBV20-1; d_gene: TRBD1; j_gene: TRBJ1-1; len: 14; abundance: few; CDR3nt: TGCAGTGCCCCGACCCAGCAGGGGGATGCTGAAGCTTTCTTT; CDR3aa: CSAPTQQGDAEAFF
v_gene: TRBV6-1; d_gene: TRBD2; j_gene: TRBJ2-7; len: 16; abundance: .; CDR3nt: TGTGCCAGCAGTGACAGACTAGCGGGAGCCTACTACGAGCAGTACTTC; CDR3aa: CASSDRLAGAYYEQYF
v_gene: TRBV6-5; d_gene: TRBD2; j_gene: TRBJ2-5; len: 16; abundance: few; CDR3nt: TGTGCCAGCAGTTACTCCGCGGGAGGAGGGGAAGAGACCCAGTACTTC; CDR3aa: CASSYSAGGGEETQYF
v_gene: TRBV7-8; d_gene: .; j_gene: TRBJ1-2; len: 15; abundance: few; CDR3nt: TGTGCCAGCAGCTTAGGGTTGACAGCTAACTATGGCTACACCTTC; CDR3aa: CASSLGLTANYGYTF
v_gene: TRBV20-1; d_gene: TRBD2; j_gene: TRBJ2-1; len: 16; abundance: few; CDR3nt: TGCAGTGCTAGAGATTACAGCGGGAGGGCCAACAATGAGCAGTTCTTC; CDR3aa: CSARDYSGRANNEQFF
v_gene: TRBV28; d_gene: .; j_gene: TRBJ1-6; len: 13; abundance: few; CDR3nt: TGTGCCAGCAGTGAGCCCGATAATTCACCCCTCCACTTT; CDR3aa: CASSEPDNSPLHF
v_gene: TRBV4-3; d_gene: TRBD2; j_gene: TRBJ2-1; len: 16; abundance: few; CDR3nt: TGCGCCAGCAGCCAACTTTCGGCTAGCGGGAAGAATGAGCAGTTCTTC; CDR3aa: CASSQLSASGKNEQFF